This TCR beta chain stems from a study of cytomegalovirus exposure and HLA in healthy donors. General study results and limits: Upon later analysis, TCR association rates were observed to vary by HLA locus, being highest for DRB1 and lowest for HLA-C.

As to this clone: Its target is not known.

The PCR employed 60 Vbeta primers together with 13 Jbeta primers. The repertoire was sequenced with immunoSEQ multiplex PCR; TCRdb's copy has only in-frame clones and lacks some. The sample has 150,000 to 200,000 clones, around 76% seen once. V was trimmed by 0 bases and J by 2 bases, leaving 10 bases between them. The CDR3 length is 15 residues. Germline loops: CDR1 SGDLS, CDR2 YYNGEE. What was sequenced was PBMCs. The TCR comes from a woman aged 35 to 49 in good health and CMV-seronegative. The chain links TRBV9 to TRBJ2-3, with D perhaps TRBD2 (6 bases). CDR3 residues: CASSVGAGPTDTQYF. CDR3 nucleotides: TGTGCCAGCAGCGTAGGCGCGGGACCCACAGATACGCAGTATTTT.